The 9 T cell receptor beta chains below were found in one sample sequenced in a study of low-dose radiotherapy and immunotherapy resistance in tumors. Documented time point: after trial treatment. Documented treatment: LDRT plus nivolumab, ipilimumab, low-dose cyclophosphamide and aspirin (RACIN trial). First-strand cDNA used TRAV- and TRBV-specific primers, covering alpha and beta chains. Using a constant-region primer together with a V-primer adapter, TCRs were subjected to 15 to 20 PCR cycles of amplification. TCRdb called the reads again in MiXCR, with one record for every CDR3 protein. The profile shows tens of thousands of distinct CDR3 sequences, roughly 20% of them singletons. Sequencing used PBMCs, obtained after low-dose radiotherapy plus immunotherapy. The receptors originated from a female donor with ovarian cancer.

The sample holds many counts of this clonotype. The V and J genes are TRBV28 and TRBJ2-3; no clear D. Germline V lookup: CDR1 MDHEN, CDR2 SYDVKM. V was shortened by 6 bases and J by 1 base, with 8 bases between the two germline ends. This CDR3 has 13 residues. In nucleotides, the CDR3 is TGTGCCAGCAGACCCTCGGGCACAGATACGCAGTATTTT. Translated, it gives CASRPSGTDTQYF.

This clonotype was detected many times. V and J are TRBV29-1 and TRBJ1-2; D possibly corresponds to TRBD1 (5 bases). The CDR3 consists of 14 residues. V was clipped by 2 bases and J by 3 bases, with 13 bases between them. Germline CDR1 reads SQVTM; CDR2 reads ANQGSEA. The CDR3 sequence: CSVERRGRDYGYTF. As DNA, the CDR3 is TGCAGCGTTGAAAGGCGGGGCAGGGACTATGGCTACACCTTC.

J is TRBJ2-7 and V is TRBV7-9, with D unresolved. Trimming pared 3 bases from V and 4 bases from J, leaving 13 bases between. The CDR3 is 14 residues long. CDR1 and CDR2 (germline): SEHNR, FQNEAQ (reference sequence). Written as DNA, the CDR3 is TGTGCCAGCAGCTTGAATCTACACCCATACGAGCAGTACTTC. Translated, it gives CASSLNLHPYEQYF.

This clonotype was observed at least ten times. The rearrangement uses TRBV6-6 and TRBJ2-7; D remains unclear. V was cut by 2 bases and J by 5 bases, with 10 bases left in between. Germline CDR1 MNHNY, CDR2 SVGAGI (reference sequence). The CDR3 contains 13 residues. CDR3 in DNA: TGTGCCAGCAGTTACAGGGCAGGCCACGAGCAGTACTTC. Its translation is CASSYRAGHEQYF.

This clonotype appeared many times. V is TRBV24-1 and J is TRBJ2-7; the match to TRBD1 covers 7 bases. The CDR3 consists of 12 residues. Germline values: CDR1 KGHDR, CDR2 SFDVKD. V trimming: 4 bases; J trimming: 6 bases; junction bases outside the gene matches: 2. The CDR3 DNA sequence: TGTGCCACCAGTGAAACAGGGGTCGAGCAGTACTTC. It encodes CATSETGVEQYF.

This clonotype was seen many times. The rearrangement joins TRBV27 to TRBJ1-1; D is ambiguous. Germline V gene data show CDR1 as MNHEY and CDR2 as SMNVEV (reference sequence). CDR3 length equals 13 residues. V lost 6 bases, J lost 10 bases, and 18 bases lay in between. The CDR3 loop reads CASSPFASRGAFF. DNA for the CDR3: TGTGCCAGCAGCCCTTTCGCTTCTAGAGGAGCTTTCTTT.

This clonotype was found once. It is likely a read error: a sequence one base away is far more abundant. For the CDR3, the DNA is TGTACCAGCAGAGACGGCGGGGTGAGCTACGAGCAGTACTTC. Translation gives CTSRDGGVSYEQYF. The chain has TRBV5-3 and TRBJ2-7, with D perhaps TRBD2 (6 bases). Being an ORF, TRBV5-3 has a function that is uncertain. The CDR3 is 14 amino acids.

CDR3 DNA sequence: TGCGCCAGCAGCTTGGGGACTAGCGGGGGTCAGGATACGCAGTATTTT. Translation gives CASSLGTSGGQDTQYF. The chain recombines TRBV5-1 with TRBJ2-3; 13 bases map to TRBD2. Per the germline V gene, CDR1 is SGHRS and CDR2 is YFSETQ. V dropped 0 bases and J dropped 6; count of bases not matched to a gene: 4. The CDR3 covers 16 residues.

The sample holds many counts of this clonotype. The chain joins TRBV13 to TRBJ2-1, with D uncertain. Germline lookup yields CDR1 PRHDT and CDR2 FYEKMQ (reference sequence). CDR3 length equals 13 residues. V was pared by 3 bases and J by 4 bases, with 7 bases between. In DNA, the CDR3 is TGTGCCAGCAGCTTGGCACCTTACAATGAGCAGTTCTTC. It specifies CASSLAPYNEQFF.